This TCR beta chain was observed in a study of blood T cell repertoires in COVID-19 (dated by TCRdb to 2018 to 2021). For the wider study: The collaborator samples originated in the United States, Italy and Spain and spanned the acute and convalescent phases of COVID-19. The prospective study material was composed of cDNA or gDNA derived from T cells, B-cell-depleted T cells, or PBMCs. The dataset comprised deeply sampled blood TCRbeta repertoires from subjects exposed to, actively infected with, or recovered from COVID-19. The repertoires were made available in a free public database intended to serve as a resource for research on the immune response to SARS-CoV-2. The samples were drawn from the first 160 participants of the ongoing ImmuneRACE study and from about 1,200 subjects provided by 6 global collaborators. Sample metadata almost always included a de-identified subject ID, COVID-19 status, age in years and sex. Where HLA class I and class II types were available, the types were taken from metadata supplied by the sample provider, not from assay-based typing.

The junction shows trimming of 7 bases on V and 11 bases on J, plus 20 bases between the germline ends. The germline V gene (reference sequence) gives CDR1 as SEHNR and CDR2 as FQNEAQ. The CDR3 runs 13 residues from the cysteine to the phenylalanine. CDR3 DNA is the only sequence kept; it has 39 bases, read in frame from the first base. The immunoSEQ Assay, a bias-controlled multiplex PCR, was used to amplify TCRbeta CDR3 regions from genomic DNA. Under the source paper's analysis protocol: Within the assay, amplification of reference gene primers was used to estimate how many nucleated cells each sample contained. Sequence reads were collapsed and filtered to measure the absolute abundance of every unique TCRbeta CDR3 rearrangement. For each sample, productive Simpson clonality was calculated as the square root of Simpson's diversity index over productive rearrangements. TCRdb took over this immuneACCESS table, retaining in-frame rearrangements with V and J assigned. Such tables are incomplete; in checked studies, under half of the missing clones stem from an unresolved V gene, and the remainder is unexplained. V and J calls and clone size are those listed in that table; D and trimming were worked out from the DNA. The sample has around 230,000 clones on record, approximately 80% of them singletons. The ten largest account for under 30% of the sample.

The paper's findings and limits, for the study overall: The amount of clinical and demographic metadata varied by source and participant and was provided uncurated.

As concerns this clone: What antigen it recognizes has not been identified. No quality values exist for individual bases; no much larger clone is one base distant.

The collaborating institutions used their own protocols to collect whole blood in K2EDTA tubes. Collaborator samples were shipped for TCRbeta analysis as frozen whole blood, isolated PBMCs, or DNA extracted from either sample type. This TCR was recovered from a middle-aged man with acute or convalescent COVID-19. The rearranged segments are TRBV7-9 and TRBJ1-1; the D gene is perhaps TRBD1, on 6 matching bases. Sequencing was carried out using peripheral blood. The CDR3 has the sequence CASTTPEGVRAFF. The DNA reads TGTGCCAGCACAACCCCCGAGGGGGTGCGGGCTTTCTTT. Outside the CDR3, residues come from the reference TRBV7-9 and TRBJ1-1 proteins, so the full variable domain is: DTGVSQNPRHKITKRGQNVTFRCDPISEHNRLYWYRQTLGQGPEFLTYFQNEAQLEKSRLLSDRFSAERPKGSFSTLEIQRTEQGDSAMYLCASTTPEGVRAFFGQGTRLTVV.